This T cell receptor beta chain was identified during a study of OX40 agonist ivuxolimab in advanced cancers. Looking at the study overall: Patients took ivuxolimab, an agonistic anti-OX40 (CD134) antibody.

TCRdb's copy holds only in-frame clones and misses some; the assay was immunoSEQ multiplex PCR. The table shows tens of thousands of clones, with 90% to 95% occurring only once. V was cut by 4 bases and J by 2 bases, with 15 bases left in between. Germline V gene sequence: CDR1 SGHTA, CDR2 FQGTGA. The CDR3 spans 15 residues. Only one count was recorded for this clone. This specimen was CD4+ or CD8+ T cells sorted from blood, taken in a trial of the OX40 agonist ivuxolimab. The J gene is TRBJ2-7, the V gene TRBV7-3; D may match TRBD1 or TRBD2 (6 bases each). This TCR was sampled from an adult with an advanced solid tumor such as melanoma, head and neck, liver or kidney cancer. This CDR3 is CASSSRGAGPYEQYF. The CDR3 bases are TGTGCCAGCAGCTCGAGGGGGGCAGGGCCCTACGAGCAGTACTTC.